This T cell receptor (beta chain) originates from a study of blood T cell repertoires in COVID-19. Study overall: Material from acute and convalescent COVID-19 was sourced from the United States, Italy and Spain.

The germline V gene encodes CDR1 LGHDT and CDR2 YNNKEL (reference sequence). The CDR3 runs to 16 residues. J was trimmed by 3 bases and V by 6 bases; bases with no gene match: 13. The repertoire was sequenced with immunoSEQ multiplex PCR; TCRdb's copy has only in-frame clones and lacks some. The repertoire holds approximately 280,000 clones, with approximately 91% as singletons. This chain links TRBV3-1 (or the pseudogene TRBV3-2) with TRBJ2-7; 8 positions match TRBD2. What was sequenced was peripheral blood. This receptor was obtained from a man aged 50 or older with acute or convalescent COVID-19. CDR3 sequence reads: CASSSPGTSLSYEQYF. The CDR3 DNA sequence: TGTGCCAGCAGTTCCCCGGGGACTAGTCTTAGCTACGAGCAGTACTTC.